This TCR beta chain was profiled in a study of cytomegalovirus exposure and HLA in healthy donors. Regarding the study as a whole: TCR beta sequences reportedly predicted most subjects' HLA-A and HLA-B alleles accurately. Because they were indistinguishable, some V segments, including TRBV6-2 and TRBV6-3, were excluded. An analysis that came later showed most CMV-associated TCR beta chains appearing HLA-restricted. Cytomegalovirus status was reportedly diagnosed by the classifier with high specificity and sensitivity.

Primers for the PCR totalled 60 Vbeta and 13 Jbeta. Profiling relied on immunoSEQ multiplex PCR, and the TCRdb table lists in-frame clones only, not all of them. In all, the sample yields about 130,000 clones. J gave up 1 base and V 0 bases, and 5 bases lay outside the gene matches. This CDR3 is built from 18 residues. Germline V gene data show CDR1 as SGHRS and CDR2 as YFSETQ. With regard to this clone: What it binds is not known.

V usage is TRBV5-1 and J usage is TRBJ2-2; 11 bases align to TRBD2. The receptor comes from a man younger than 30 in good health and CMV-seronegative. The sequenced sample was PBMCs. The chain's CDR3 is CASSLELAGGGNTGELFF. Written as DNA, the CDR3 is TGCGCCAGCAGCTTGGAGCTAGCGGGAGGAGGGAACACCGGGGAGCTGTTTTTT.